The present T cell receptor (beta chain) was sequenced within a study of cytomegalovirus exposure and HLA in healthy donors. PCR amplification relied on 60 Vbeta primers (plus 13 Jbeta primers). Data came from immunoSEQ multiplex PCR; TCRdb stores just in-frame clones and leaves some out. In the table there are about 52,000 clones, around 66% of which are singletons. Comment on this clone: Antigen specificity is unknown.

Overall study findings and caveats: Later analysis demonstrated an association between a missense DCLRE1C variant and TCR beta V- and J-gene trimming. The study labeled 164 TCR beta chains cytomegalovirus-associated.

Material for sequencing was PBMCs. This TCR derives from a man younger than 35 in good health and CMV-seronegative.

CDR3 protein: CAWSVHSSSYNEQFF. As DNA, the CDR3 is TGTGCCTGGAGTGTACATTCTTCATCCTACAATGAGCAGTTCTTC. The V call is TRBV30, the J call TRBJ2-1; D unresolved. The CDR3 has 15 residues. From germline, CDR1 is GTSNPN and CDR2 SVGIG (reference sequence). V was cut by 0 bases and J by 1 base, with 10 bases left in between.